This is a list of T cell receptor beta chains from one sample in a study of blood T cell repertoires in COVID-19. Generated by immunoSEQ multiplex PCR, the TCRdb table keeps only in-frame clones and is missing some. The sample includes 150,000 to 200,000 clones, roughly 83% of them seen just once. Sequencing was done on a sample of peripheral blood. The receptors originated from a woman aged 40 to 50 with COVID-19, enrolled during active disease. Each CDR3 is given with its conserved first and last residue. The D gene is left open where the match is weak. A row's size may be missing; if present it is once, few, many or a size class.

TRBV12-3/TRBV12-4	-	TRBJ2-7	-	CASRLQGAEQYF	TGTGCCAGCAGGCTACAGGGAGCCGAGCAGTACTTC
TRBV4-2	TRBD2	TRBJ2-1	-	CASSQDFDSGAYNEQFF	TGTGCCAGCAGCCAAGATTTTGATAGCGGGGCCTACAATGAGCAGTTCTTC
TRBV18	TRBD1	TRBJ2-7	-	CASSLTGANYEQYF	TGTGCCAGCTCCCTGACAGGGGCGAATTACGAGCAGTACTTC
TRBV11-3	TRBD2	TRBJ2-1	once	CASSPGRYNEQFF	TGTGCCAGCAGCCCCGGGAGGTACAATGAGCAGTTCTTC
TRBV7-2	TRBD2	TRBJ2-3	-	CASSVRGGGAPDTQYF	TGTGCCAGCAGCGTAAGGGGCGGGGGGGCCCCAGATACGCAGTATTTT
TRBV6-2/TRBV6-3	-	TRBJ1-5	few	CASSSRGGNQPQHF	TGTGCCAGCAGTTCTCGGGGGGGCAATCAGCCCCAGCATTTT
TRBV19	TRBD1	TRBJ1-1	-	CASSFLQGTVLANTEAFF	TGTGCCAGTAGCTTCCTACAGGGGACTGTGCTTGCGAACACTGAAGCTTTCTTT
TRBV10-3	TRBD1	TRBJ1-2	-	CAISDRGTYGYTF	TGTGCCATCAGCGACAGGGGGACCTATGGCTACACCTTC
TRBV9	-	TRBJ1-4	once	CASSVHIGVGDGLNEKLFF	TGTGCCAGCAGCGTTCACATAGGGGTCGGAGACGGTCTTAATGAAAAACTGTTTTTT
TRBV5-5	-	TRBJ2-7	-	CASSLGVGKAKPYEQYF	TGTGCCAGCAGCTTGGGAGTGGGTAAAGCGAAGCCCTACGAGCAGTACTTC
TRBV7-2	-	TRBJ1-3	-	CASSLQRGLDSGNTIYF	TGTGCCAGCAGCTTACAAAGGGGATTAGACTCTGGAAACACCATATATTTT
TRBV7-8	-	TRBJ1-5	-	CASSPAGGHRLSNQPQHF	TGTGCCAGCAGCCCCGCCGGGGGGCACAGACTCAGCAATCAGCCCCAGCATTTT
TRBV18	-	TRBJ2-7	few	CASSPPQGRYEQYF	TGTGCCAGCTCACCGCCCCAGGGGCGGTACGAGCAGTACTTC
TRBV6-6	-	TRBJ1-1	-	CASSLRGGNTEAFF	TGTGCCAGCAGCCTGAGGGGGGGGAACACTGAAGCTTTCTTT
TRBV29-1	-	TRBJ1-5	-	CSVRGDGQPQHF	TGCAGCGTTCGGGGGGACGGTCAGCCCCAGCATTTT
TRBV2	-	TRBJ2-5	once	CASARLRTDQETQYF	TGTGCCAGCGCGAGACTAAGGACGGATCAAGAGACCCAGTACTTC
TRBV11-1	TRBD2	TRBJ2-2	-	CASSSSGRANTGELFF	TGTGCCAGCAGCTCTAGCGGGAGGGCGAACACCGGGGAGCTGTTTTTT
TRBV19	-	TRBJ1-2	-	CASSPDRFYGYTF	TGTGCCAGTAGCCCCGACAGGTTCTATGGCTACACCTTC
TRBV7-9	-	TRBJ1-1	-	CASSLFEDTEAFF	TGTGCCAGCAGCTTATTTGAGGACACTGAAGCTTTCTTT
TRBV10-3	TRBD2	TRBJ2-2	-	CAINQPGLGNTGELFF	TGTGCCATCAATCAACCGGGACTAGGGAACACCGGGGAGCTGTTTTTT
TRBV6-5	TRBD1	TRBJ1-1	-	CASNPGTGIGTEAFF	TGTGCCAGCAATCCCGGGACAGGGATTGGCACTGAAGCTTTCTTT
TRBV19	-	TRBJ2-5	-	CASSIVEKETQYF	TGTGCCAGTAGTATAGTAGAGAAAGAGACCCAGTACTTC
TRBV19	-	TRBJ1-2	few	CASSPLGGYGYTF	TGTGCCAGTAGTCCTCTGGGGGGCTATGGCTACACCTTC
TRBV29-1	TRBD2	TRBJ2-2	-	CSVRLAGMSGELFF	TGCAGCGTAAGACTAGCGGGGATGAGCGGGGAGCTGTTTTTT
TRBV2	-	TRBJ1-6	-	CASIPTFSLSPLHF	TGTGCCAGCATCCCGACTTTTTCTCTTTCACCCCTCCACTTT
TRBV3-1/TRBV3-2	TRBD2	TRBJ2-5	-	CASSQLAGGSETQYF	TGTGCCAGCAGCCAACTAGCGGGAGGATCGGAGACCCAGTACTTC
TRBV2	-	TRBJ2-4	-	CASSESRVWAKNIQYF	TGTGCCAGCAGTGAAAGCAGGGTGTGGGCCAAAAACATTCAGTACTTC
TRBV19	-	TRBJ2-6	few	CASSIERGLSPPKHSGANVLTF	TGTGCCAGTAGTATAGAGCGGGGCCTTTCCCCTCCAAAACATTCTGGGGCCAACGTCCTGACTTTC
TRBV7-2	TRBD2	TRBJ2-5	-	CASSAGRTSQETQYF	TGTGCCAGCAGCGCGGGTAGGACTAGCCAAGAGACCCAGTACTTC